The 9 T cell receptor beta chains below all came from one sample that was sequenced in a study of response to subunit inactivated influenza vaccine. TCRdb redid the calling of the RT-PCR reads with MiXCR, one entry per CDR3 protein. The sample gives just under 550,000 distinct CDR3 sequences, roughly 25% of which show up once; 2.8% is in the top ten. This sample also appeared in a second study, on T cells expressing NK-cell markers. That paper adds: With UMIs, 5'RACE template switching was used to make TCR beta cDNA.

Sequences were derived from CD4+ T cells sorted from PBMCs, sampled about 12 days after vaccination. These receptors originate from a man aged 45-60 years who received an inactivated influenza vaccine.

The chain carries TRBV11-2 and TRBJ1-1; D ambiguous. This CDR3 contains 14 residues. V was trimmed by 5 bases and J by 1 base, leaving 11 bases between them. Germline V CDR1 and CDR2: SGHAT, FQNNGV. In DNA form, the CDR3 reads TGTGCCAGCAGCGTACTAACAGCGAACACTGAAGCTTTCTTT. It translates to CASSVLTANTEAFF.

This clonotype has more than one count but fewer than ten. The CDR3 reads CASTQGRYNEQFF. CDR3 sequence (DNA): TGTGCCAGCACCCAAGGGCGTTACAATGAGCAGTTCTTC. The chain is built from TRBV12-3 or TRBV12-4 and TRBJ2-1; D remains ambiguous. V was trimmed by 7 bases and J by 4 bases, leaving 11 bases between them. This CDR3 spans 13 amino acids.

This clonotype was seen more than once but under ten times. The chain employs TRBV12-3 or TRBV12-4 and TRBJ2-3, with D maybe TRBD1 (6 bases). The V end lost 6 bases, the J end lost 5 bases, and 18 bases lay between the germline ends. This CDR3 comprises 15 residues. The CDR3 region has the DNA TGTGCCAGCAGCCGGGACACTTCAATGGGAGATACGCAGTATTTT. Protein: CASSRDTSMGDTQYF.

This clonotype was seen more than once but under ten times. V gene TRBV10-3 combines with J gene TRBJ2-7; TRBD1 agrees at 9 bases. Germline V gene sequence: CDR1 ENHRY, CDR2 SYGVKD. V was pared by 10 bases and J by 3 bases, with 4 bases of the junction left unmatched. The CDR3 spans 12 residues. The CDR3 sequence: CATGQGNYEQYF. The CDR3 DNA follows: TGTGCCACCGGACAGGGGAACTACGAGCAGTACTTC.

V usage is TRBV20-1 and J usage is TRBJ2-1, with D possibly called TRBD1 or TRBD2 (5 bases each). Germline CDR1 and CDR2: DFQATT and SNEGSKA (reference sequence). V lost 3 bases, J lost 8 bases, and 20 bases lay in between. CDR3 length: 15 residues. The CDR3 nucleotides are TGCAGTGCTAGTGGTGAGGGCAGGGCTCCACATGAGCAGTTCTTC. Protein sequence: CSASGEGRAPHEQFF.

The chain is built from TRBV5-1 and TRBJ2-3; D may be TRBD2 (6 bases). The CDR3 has 15 residues. Trimming left V 4 bases short and J 5 bases short, with 17 bases between. CDR1 SGHRS and CDR2 YFSETQ come from the germline V gene. Written as DNA, the CDR3 is TGCGCCAGCAGCGGGGGAGGAAGGCAAGGAGATACGCAGTATTTT. Translated, it gives CASSGGGRQGDTQYF.

The rearrangement joins TRBV29-1 to TRBJ2-5; D not resolved. V was pared by 2 bases and J by 4 bases, with 11 bases between. Germline CDR1 SQVTM, CDR2 ANQGSEA. The CDR3 covers 13 residues. The CDR3 region has the DNA TGCAGCGTTGAATCTAATAAGGGAGAGACCCAGTACTTC. This translates into CSVESNKGETQYF.

V gene TRBV28 combines with J gene TRBJ1-6; tentatively, D is TRBD1 (6 bases). Germline CDR1 is MDHEN and CDR2 is SYDVKM. Trimming stripped 10 bases from V and 7 bases from J, with 14 bases between. The CDR3 totals 13 residues. The CDR3 DNA is TGTGCCAATTCACCGGACAGCAATTCACCCCTCCACTTT. This sequence encodes CANSPDSNSPLHF.

The genes are TRBV24-1 and TRBJ2-1; 10 bases map to TRBD1. This CDR3 region has 17 residues. J was trimmed by 0 bases and V by 5 bases; bases with no gene match: 6. The V gene's germline CDR1 is KGHDR and CDR2 SFDVKD. The CDR3 DNA follows: TGTGCCACCAGTGGGGACAGGGGAGAGAGCTCCTACAATGAGCAGTTCTTC. Its translation: CATSGDRGESSYNEQFF.